These T cell receptor beta chains were read from a single sample in a study of T cell repertoires in cytomegalovirus infection. A single record per CDR3 protein comes from TCRdb applying MiXCR to the reads. The sample has about 150,000 distinct CDR3 sequences, about a quarter seen once; the top ten hold around 9.9%. Sequenced: PBMCs. These receptors originate from a human donor in good health (CMV status not recorded). Some clones in this sample may be carry-over from other donors' samples. Both conserved end residues are part of each CDR3. A D gene is named only where the DNA matches it firmly. Not every row has a clone size; where given, it reads once, few, many or a size class.

CDR3nt,CDR3aa,abundance,j_gene,v_gene,d_gene
TGTGCCAGCAGCTTAGGCGGGAGCAACAATGAGCAGTTCTTC,CASSLGGSNNEQFF,few,TRBJ2-1,TRBV7-8,TRBD2
TGTGCCAGCAGTCCCGGCAGGGGTGCCTACGAGCAGTACTTC,CASSPGRGAYEQYF,many,TRBJ2-7,TRBV12-3/TRBV12-4,.
TGCACCACTCAAGAGCCGGGTGAAGCTTTCTTT,CTTQEPGEAFF,.,TRBJ1-1,TRBV29-1,.
TGTGCCAGCAGCTCCGGGACAGGGAGGAACACCGGGGAGCTGTTTTTT,CASSSGTGRNTGELFF,.,TRBJ2-2,TRBV11-3,TRBD1
TGTGCCAGCGGGACCGGGTCCCTACGGGGGGCTTTCTTT,CASGTGSLRGAFF,.,TRBJ1-1,TRBV28,.
TGTGCCAGCAGCCAGGGTCAGGGCTCTGGGGCCAACGTCCTGACTTTC,CASSQGQGSGANVLTF,many,TRBJ2-6,TRBV7-3,.
TGCAGTGCTAGAGATGCCCGACAGGGAGGCTCCTACGAGCAGTACTTC,CSARDARQGGSYEQYF,.,TRBJ2-7,TRBV20-1,.
TGTGCCAGCAGCCTCCCCGCCTCGGGTGGGAACCAAGAGACCCAGTACTTC,CASSLPASGGNQETQYF,few,TRBJ2-5,TRBV28,.
TGTGCCAGCAGCTTAATCGGGACAGGGCAATCCTCTGGGGCCAACGTCCTGACTTTC,CASSLIGTGQSSGANVLTF,many,TRBJ2-6,TRBV7-2,TRBD1
TGTGCCAGCAGCTGGACTAGCGGAGCCTACGAGCAGTACTTC,CASSWTSGAYEQYF,few,TRBJ2-7,TRBV7-8,TRBD2
TGCGCCAGCAGCCGAATGGGGGGGGACACCGGGGAGCTGTTTTTT,CASSRMGGDTGELFF,few,TRBJ2-2,TRBV4-1,TRBD2
TGTGCCAGCAGCTTGTGGGAAGGACAGTTATATGGCTACACCTTC,CASSLWEGQLYGYTF,many,TRBJ1-2,TRBV5-5,.
TGTGCCAGCAGTTTAACGAGGGACAGGACCTACAATGAGCAGTTCTTC,CASSLTRDRTYNEQFF,many,TRBJ2-1,TRBV7-2,TRBD1
TGCAGTGCTCGTCCTCGGAGGGAGGACGGCAATGAGCAGTTCTTC,CSARPRREDGNEQFF,.,TRBJ2-1,TRBV20-1,.
TGTGCCAGCAGTTTATTGTCAAACTATGGCTACACCTTC,CASSLLSNYGYTF,few,TRBJ1-2,TRBV28,.